Listed below are T cell receptor beta chains from one sample, sequenced in a study of blood T cell repertoires in COVID-19. Generated by immunoSEQ multiplex PCR, the TCRdb table keeps only in-frame clones and is missing some. The sample has under 500,000 clones, 75% to 90% seen once. Source material: PBMCs or T cells enriched from blood (not recorded which). Source of these receptors: a man younger than 45 who had recovered from COVID-19. Each CDR3 is given with its conserved first and last residue. The order of the fields is J gene, V gene, CDR3 length, D gene, clone size, CDR3 protein, CDR3 DNA. D genes are given only for firm matches. Clone size is given for some rows only: seen once, a few or many times, or a class if the clone is expanded.

J gene: TRBJ1-1; V gene: TRBV5-1; CDR3 length: 15; D gene: TRBD1; clone size: .; CDR3 protein: CASSPEGTGSPEAFF; CDR3 DNA: TGCGCCAGCAGCCCCGAGGGGACAGGGTCTCCTGAAGCTTTCTTT
J gene: TRBJ1-3; V gene: TRBV7-2; CDR3 length: 15; D gene: .; clone size: .; CDR3 protein: CASSLAHQTRNTIYF; CDR3 DNA: TGTGCCAGCAGCTTAGCCCACCAGACTAGAAACACCATATATTTT
J gene: TRBJ2-2; V gene: TRBV11-2; CDR3 length: 18; D gene: TRBD2; clone size: once; CDR3 protein: CASSPQPLGGAHTGELFF; CDR3 DNA: TGTGCCAGCAGCCCCCAGCCCTTGGGAGGGGCTCACACCGGGGAGCTGTTTTTT
J gene: TRBJ2-1; V gene: TRBV5-4; CDR3 length: 16; D gene: TRBD1; clone size: .; CDR3 protein: CASSPPSGTGYNEQFF; CDR3 DNA: TGTGCCAGCAGCCCACCATCCGGGACAGGATACAATGAGCAGTTCTTC
J gene: TRBJ1-3; V gene: TRBV12-5; CDR3 length: 14; D gene: .; clone size: .; CDR3 protein: CASGLTRQTHTIYF; CDR3 DNA: TGTGCTAGTGGACTTACCCGACAGACCCACACCATATATTTT
J gene: TRBJ2-7; V gene: TRBV25-1; CDR3 length: 14; D gene: .; clone size: .; CDR3 protein: CASSESTGFGEQYF; CDR3 DNA: TGTGCCAGCAGTGAATCAACAGGGTTTGGCGAGCAGTACTTC
J gene: TRBJ1-1; V gene: TRBV29-1; CDR3 length: 13; D gene: TRBD1; clone size: .; CDR3 protein: CSATGQGGTEAFF; CDR3 DNA: TGCAGCGCCACGGGACAGGGAGGGACTGAAGCTTTCTTT
J gene: TRBJ2-7; V gene: TRBV3-1/TRBV3-2; CDR3 length: 15; D gene: TRBD1; clone size: .; CDR3 protein: CASSHAGGRGHEQYF; CDR3 DNA: TGTGCCAGCAGCCACGCAGGGGGCAGGGGCCACGAGCAGTACTTC
J gene: TRBJ2-7; V gene: TRBV5-4; CDR3 length: 14; D gene: TRBD2; clone size: .; CDR3 protein: CASSPSPSGNEQYF; CDR3 DNA: TGTGCCAGCAGCCCCTCGCCTAGCGGGAACGAGCAGTACTTC
J gene: TRBJ1-5; V gene: TRBV28; CDR3 length: 17; D gene: TRBD1; clone size: .; CDR3 protein: CASKESGQGAGNQPQHF; CDR3 DNA: TGTGCCAGCAAGGAGTCAGGACAGGGGGCAGGCAATCAGCCCCAGCATTTT
J gene: TRBJ2-7; V gene: TRBV12-5; CDR3 length: 15; D gene: .; clone size: .; CDR3 protein: CASGLRGRVPYEQYF; CDR3 DNA: TGTGCTAGTGGTTTGAGGGGCAGGGTCCCATACGAGCAGTACTTC
J gene: TRBJ2-6; V gene: TRBV18; CDR3 length: 16; D gene: .; clone size: .; CDR3 protein: CASSPPRLAGANVLTF; CDR3 DNA: TGTGCCAGCTCACCACCGAGACTAGCTGGGGCCAACGTCCTGACTTTC
J gene: TRBJ2-7; V gene: TRBV7-8; CDR3 length: 13; D gene: .; clone size: .; CDR3 protein: CASRPTGTYEQYF; CDR3 DNA: TGTGCCAGCAGACCGACAGGTACCTACGAGCAGTACTTC
J gene: TRBJ2-5; V gene: TRBV10-1; CDR3 length: 12; D gene: .; clone size: .; CDR3 protein: CASSDDQETQYF; CDR3 DNA: TGCGCCAGCAGTGACGACCAAGAGACCCAGTACTTC
J gene: TRBJ2-5; V gene: TRBV9; CDR3 length: 15; D gene: .; clone size: .; CDR3 protein: CASSVAGAEQETQYF; CDR3 DNA: TGTGCCAGCAGCGTAGCCGGAGCAGAACAAGAGACCCAGTACTTC
J gene: TRBJ2-7; V gene: TRBV6-5; CDR3 length: 12; D gene: TRBD1; clone size: .; CDR3 protein: CASSSLRDRPRF; CDR3 DNA: TGTGCCAGCAGTTCCCTACGGGACAGGCCGCGCTTC
J gene: TRBJ1-2; V gene: TRBV27; CDR3 length: 16; D gene: TRBD1; clone size: .; CDR3 protein: CASSLSAGQGVYGYTF; CDR3 DNA: TGTGCCAGCAGTTTATCTGCGGGACAGGGGGTATATGGCTACACCTTC
J gene: TRBJ1-5; V gene: TRBV7-2; CDR3 length: 15; D gene: .; clone size: .; CDR3 protein: CASSLGAGGGQPQHF; CDR3 DNA: TGTGCCAGCAGCTTAGGAGCGGGGGGCGGTCAGCCCCAGCATTTT
J gene: TRBJ2-3; V gene: TRBV6-5; CDR3 length: 15; D gene: TRBD2; clone size: .; CDR3 protein: CASSRSGSYADTQYF; CDR3 DNA: TGTGCCAGCAGCCGTAGCGGGAGCTACGCAGATACGCAGTATTTT
J gene: TRBJ1-2; V gene: TRBV5-1; CDR3 length: 14; D gene: .; clone size: .; CDR3 protein: CASSLGDSNYGYTF; CDR3 DNA: TGCGCCAGCAGCTTAGGGGATTCTAACTATGGCTACACCTTC
J gene: TRBJ2-3; V gene: TRBV11-3; CDR3 length: 14; D gene: TRBD1; clone size: once; CDR3 protein: CASSEGQNTDTQYF; CDR3 DNA: TGTGCCAGCAGCGAGGGACAGAACACAGATACGCAGTATTTT
J gene: TRBJ1-3; V gene: TRBV11-2; CDR3 length: 15; D gene: .; clone size: once; CDR3 protein: CASSLRLQGRSTIYF; CDR3 DNA: TGTGCCAGCAGCTTACGGTTGCAGGGGCGGAGCACCATATATTTT
J gene: TRBJ2-7; V gene: TRBV5-1; CDR3 length: 16; D gene: .; clone size: .; CDR3 protein: CASSLMVGGSSYEQYF; CDR3 DNA: TGCGCCAGCAGCCTCATGGTTGGGGGGAGCTCCTACGAGCAGTACTTC
J gene: TRBJ1-3; V gene: TRBV2; CDR3 length: 13; D gene: .; clone size: .; CDR3 protein: CASRGTVGNTIYF; CDR3 DNA: TGTGCCAGCAGGGGGACTGTTGGAAACACCATATATTTT
J gene: TRBJ2-3; V gene: TRBV10-2; CDR3 length: 12; D gene: .; clone size: few; CDR3 protein: CASSSNTDTQYF; CDR3 DNA: TGCGCCAGCAGTTCTAATACAGATACGCAGTATTTT
J gene: TRBJ2-3; V gene: TRBV5-1; CDR3 length: 15; D gene: TRBD1; clone size: .; CDR3 protein: CASSLGGTGADTQYF; CDR3 DNA: TGCGCCAGCAGCTTGGGTGGGACAGGGGCAGATACGCAGTATTTT
J gene: TRBJ2-3; V gene: TRBV29-1; CDR3 length: 15; D gene: TRBD2; clone size: .; CDR3 protein: CSVGLSGTSTDTQYF; CDR3 DNA: TGCAGCGTTGGTCTTAGCGGGACTAGCACAGATACGCAGTATTTT
J gene: TRBJ1-4; V gene: TRBV24-1; CDR3 length: 15; D gene: .; clone size: .; CDR3 protein: CATSDPGSANEKLFF; CDR3 DNA: TGTGCCACCAGTGATCCAGGGTCAGCTAATGAAAAACTGTTTTTT
J gene: TRBJ2-7; V gene: TRBV11-3; CDR3 length: 15; D gene: TRBD2; clone size: .; CDR3 protein: CASRPHGLAGVEQYF; CDR3 DNA: TGTGCCAGCAGACCACACGGACTAGCGGGAGTCGAGCAGTACTTC